This T cell receptor beta chain was sequenced in a study of T-cell reconstitution after alpha-beta-depleted transplantation in children. TCRbeta library construction was performed incorporating unique molecular identifiers. Each CDR3 protein gets one entry after TCRdb re-called the PCR reads with MiXCR. This table holds about 90,000 distinct CDR3 sequences, roughly 8% found once. The CDR3 covers 15 residues. V lost 7 bases and J lost 3; bases outside the gene matches: 11. Germline V lookup: CDR1 MNHEY, CDR2 SVGEGT. This specimen consisted of PBMCs from the stem cell graft donor, obtained from the stem cell graft. The receptor was isolated from a human donor who donated a stem cell graft to a child with congenital amegakaryocytic thrombocytopenia. V and J are TRBV6-2 or TRBV6-3 and TRBJ2-7; 8 bases map to TRBD2. The CDR3 here is CASTQHAGGIYEQYF. The CDR3 DNA is TGTGCCAGCACCCAACATGCGGGGGGCATCTACGAGCAGTACTTC.